One and the same sample provided the 23 T cell receptor beta chains below, sequenced in a study of tissue T cells after allogeneic stem cell transplantation. The time point: mouse harvest day 7 after allogeneic transplant. Mouse grafts combined 10^7 T-cell-depleted bone marrow cells with 10^6 splenic CD5+ T cells. The data were produced by immunoSEQ multiplex PCR, yet TCRdb's version contains in-frame clones alone and is incomplete. The table lists 9,000 to 9,500 clones, about half of them singletons. Material: gut tissue. These receptors originate from a female BALB/c mouse given C57BL/6 T cells with graft-versus-host disease after an allogeneic hematopoietic cell transplant.

Comment on this clone: Mouse gene names apply. The read gets to within 1 residue of the CDR3 end, and the germline J gene fills in the rest. This chain joins TRBV16 and TRBJ2-7, with D unclear. This CDR3 spans 12 amino acids. Trimming took 0 bases from V and 4 from J, leaving 4 bases between them. Germline V lookup: CDR1 SGHSA, CDR2 FRNQAP. The CDR3 bases that were read are TGTGCAAGCAGCTTAGATCATTATGAACAGTAC. This gives the protein CASSLDHYEQY. From start to end, the CDR3 is CASSLDHYEQYF.

This clone was counted only a few times. Gene names refer to mouse genes. Sequencing ends 1 residue short of the CDR3 end; the germline J gene provides the rest. The rearrangement uses TRBV3 and TRBJ1-4, with D maybe TRBD1 (6 bases). V shed 5 bases and J shed 2 bases, with 9 bases lying between them. Germline CDR1 is SNHLY and CDR2 is FYNGKV (reference sequence). CDR3 length: 14 residues. Partial CDR3 DNA: TGTGCCAGCAGCCGGGGACAATCCAACGAAAGATTATTT. Translated, it gives CASSRGQSNERLF. The whole CDR3 sequence is CASSRGQSNERLFF.

This clone occurred a few times. Germline and genes here are mouse. The CDR3 end is not reached by the read, which stops 1 residue before it; the germline J gene fills it in. The V call is TRBV3, the J call TRBJ2-7; TRBD1 might be the D (8 bases). The V gene lost 5 bases and the J gene lost 7 bases, with 15 bases spanning the gap. Germline V gives CDR1 SNHLY, CDR2 FYNGKV (reference sequence). The CDR3 sequence is 13 residues long. The CDR3 DNA, read in part, is TGTGCCAGCAGCCTCGTACAGGGGGGGGAACAGTAC. Translating it yields CASSLVQGGEQY. The whole CDR3 protein reads CASSLVQGGEQYF.

To note about this clone: All gene names here are mouse names. The read halts 1 residue ahead of the CDR3 end, with the missing end drawn from the germline J gene. V usage is TRBV16 and J usage is TRBJ2-4, with D tentatively TRBD2 (5 bases). CDR1 SGHSA and CDR2 FRNQAP come from the germline V gene. The CDR3 spans 14 residues. Trimming left V 1 base short and J 2 bases short, with 7 bases between. The sequenced part of the CDR3 DNA is TGTGCAAGCAGCTTAGTGGGGTTTCAAAACACCTTGTAC. It encodes CASSLVGFQNTLY. In full, the CDR3 is CASSLVGFQNTLYF.

This clone has a handful of counts. The genes and germline here are from mouse. The observed sequence ends 1 residue before the CDR3 terminus, with the missing tail filled in from the germline J gene. The V call is TRBV26, the J call TRBJ1-3, with D maybe TRBD1 (6 bases). Germline loops: CDR1 KGHPV, CDR2 FQNQEV (reference sequence). The CDR3 is 13 amino acids. The V end was cut by 4 bases, the J end by 2 bases, with 6 bases between. The covered CDR3 bases are TGTGCCAGCAGTCGACAGGCTGGAAATACGCTCTAT. Its protein product is CASSRQAGNTLY. The CDR3, in full, reads CASSRQAGNTLYF.

Notes on this clone: These gene names are mouse names. With the read ending 1 residue before the CDR3 end, the germline J gene is used to fill in that end. The V call is TRBV26, the J call TRBJ1-4, with 7 bases lining up with TRBD1. The CDR3 extends over 14 amino acids. CDR1 and CDR2 from the germline V gene are KGHPV and FQNQEV (reference sequence). With V trimmed by 4 bases and J by 3 bases, 2 bases remained unmatched. The DNA read from the CDR3 is TGTGCCAGCAGTCCCGGGACAGCCAACGAAAGATTATTT. This encodes CASSPGTANERLF. The CDR3 in full is CASSPGTANERLFF.

This clone was seen more than once but under ten times. Mouse germline and gene names are used. The CDR3 end is not reached by the read, which stops 1 residue before it; the germline J gene fills it in. V gene TRBV12-2 combines with J gene TRBJ1-5; 7 bases match TRBD1. V shed 4 bases, J shed 3 bases, and the junction held 5 bases outside the gene matches. Germline V gene data show CDR1 as SGHLS and CDR2 as HYDKME. The CDR3 has 14 amino acids. Partial CDR3 DNA: TGTGCCAGCTCCCTACAGGGGACCAACCAGGCTCCGCTT. Residues: CASSLQGTNQAPL. The CDR3 as a whole reads CASSLQGTNQAPLF.

This clone was counted only a few times. The gene names given are mouse names. The CDR3 end lies 1 residue beyond the end of the read and is filled in from the germline J gene. The rearrangement uses TRBV26 and TRBJ1-3; unclear D gene. CDR1 is KGHPV and CDR2 is FQNQEV in the germline V gene (reference sequence). The CDR3 totals 13 residues. Deletions cut 4 bases from V and 0 bases from J, with 4 bases between. Here the CDR3 reads CASSPGSGNTLYF. CDR3 bases read: TGTGCCAGCAGTCCCGGTTCTGGAAATACGCTCTAT.

A word on this clone: Each gene name is a mouse one. The observed sequence ends 1 residue before the CDR3 terminus, with the missing tail filled in from the germline J gene. This sequence joins TRBV13-2 and TRBJ2-2; no reliable D call. From germline, CDR1 is NNHNN and CDR2 SYGAGS (reference sequence). The CDR3 has 14 residues. V shed 1 base and J shed 1 base, with 5 bases lying between them. The CDR3 region is CASGDRRNTGQLYF. Partial CDR3 DNA: TGTGCCAGCGGTGATCGCAGAAACACCGGGCAGCTCTAC.

This clone was counted between two and nine times. The genes and germline here are from mouse. The read terminates 1 residue before the CDR3 end, so the remaining end is supplied by the germline J gene. The gene calls are TRBV26 and TRBJ1-3; no clear D. There are 14 residues in the CDR3. V gave up 4 bases and J gave up 0 bases, with 7 bases separating them. Germline-derived CDR1 and CDR2 are KGHPV and FQNQEV (reference sequence). The CDR3 protein is CASSRGISGNTLYF. The part of the CDR3 DNA that was read is TGTGCCAGCAGTCGAGGGATTTCTGGAAATACGCTCTAT.

Worth noting for this clone: Germline and genes: mouse. The CDR3 end is not reached by the read, which stops 1 residue before it; the germline J gene fills it in. This chain uses TRBV31 with TRBJ1-3; possibly TRBD1 for D (6 bases). V lost 3 bases and J lost 0, with 9 bases in between. CDR1 and CDR2 from the germline V gene are GKSSPN and SITVG. CDR3 length equals 14 residues. The sequenced part of the CDR3 DNA is TGTGCCTGGAGCGACAGGCTTTCTGGAAATACGCTCTAT. Protein sequence: CAWSDRLSGNTLY. The full CDR3 protein is CAWSDRLSGNTLYF.

This clone was counted only a few times. Mouse names are used for the genes. With the read ending 1 residue before the CDR3 end, the germline J gene is used to fill in that end. The chain has TRBV1 and TRBJ1-2; D unclear. V lost 1 base, J lost 1 base, and 4 bases lay in between. The germline V gene encodes CDR1 NSQYPW and CDR2 LRSPGD (reference sequence). This CDR3 spans 13 amino acids. The DNA read from the CDR3 is TGCACCTGCAGTGCAGTGGGAAACTCCGACTACACC. This gives the protein CTCSAVGNSDYT. The complete CDR3 protein is CTCSAVGNSDYTF.

This clone occurred once. Germline and genes here are mouse. The read terminates 1 residue before the CDR3 end, so the remaining end is supplied by the germline J gene. The rearrangement links TRBV23 to TRBJ1-2. The V gene's germline CDR1 is KGHTA and CDR2 FQNQQP. The CDR3 has 14 amino acids. Here the CDR3 reads CSSSQRAANSDYTF. The part of the CDR3 DNA that was read is TGCTCCAGCAGTCAACGGGCAGCAAACTCCGACTACACC.

A remark on this clone: Gene names are the mouse ones. Read data end 1 residue before the CDR3 end; the end is taken from the germline J gene. The chain joins TRBV26 to TRBJ1-1, with 10 nucleotides matching TRBD1. This CDR3 is 12 amino acids long. The J segment lost 10 bases and the V segment lost 5 bases, leaving 4 bases of the junction unmatched. Germline CDR1 reads KGHPV; CDR2 reads FQNQEV (reference sequence). The CDR3 is CASSVTGGRVFF. Incomplete CDR3 DNA: TGTGCCAGCAGTGTGACAGGGGGCAGAGTCTTC.

Notes on this clone: Genes here carry mouse names. The CDR3 extends 1 residue past the end of the read, so its final part is completed from the germline J gene. The chain employs TRBV3 and TRBJ2-5; 9 nucleotides align to TRBD1. The junction had 2 bases not matched to a gene; V was cut back by 5 bases and J by 2 bases. The CDR3 extends over 14 amino acids. Germline CDR1 is SNHLY and CDR2 is FYNGKV (reference sequence). The chain's CDR3 is CASSLQGAQDTQYF. The sequenced CDR3 bases are TGTGCCAGCAGCCTACAGGGGGCCCAAGACACCCAGTAC.

As to this clone: All gene names here are mouse names. The missing CDR3 end, 1 residue past where the read stops, is filled in from the germline J gene. The rearrangement links TRBV26 to TRBJ2-7; 7 nucleotides align to TRBD2. This CDR3 spans 14 amino acids. Looked up from germline, CDR1 is KGHPV and CDR2 is FQNQEV (reference sequence). After removal of 0 bases from V and 7 bases from J, the junction contained 6 bases not matched to a gene. The CDR3 bases that were read are TGTGCCAGCAGTCTGTCAAACTGGGGAGGGGAACAGTAC. The encoded protein is CASSLSNWGGEQY. The whole CDR3 sequence reads CASSLSNWGGEQYF.

This clone has just a few counts. Germline and genes: mouse. The covered CDR3 bases are TGTGCCAGACTGGGGGGCTATGAACAGTAC. Encoded protein: CARLGGYEQY. The whole CDR3 sequence reads CARLGGYEQYF. This chain links TRBV13-3 with TRBJ2-7; 9 nucleotides align to TRBD2. The read gets to within 1 residue of the CDR3 end, and the germline J gene fills in the rest. This CDR3 is 11 amino acids long. Per germline, CDR1 NNHDY and CDR2 SYVADS. The V segment lost 8 bases and the J segment 3 bases; nucleotides outside the gene matches: 0.

Comments on this clone: Mouse names are used for the genes. The read comes to an end 1 residue before the CDR3 does, leaving the germline J gene to fill in the end. The chain uses TRBV19 and TRBJ2-4; D ambiguous. V was clipped by 9 bases and J by 7 bases, with 6 bases between them. Looked up from germline, CDR1 is FNHDT and CDR2 is SITEND (reference sequence). This CDR3 spans 9 amino acids. CDR3 amino acids: CATVYTLYF. Partial CDR3 DNA: TGTGCCACGGTCTACACCTTGTAC.

In the case of this clone: Gene names and germline refer to mouse. The CDR3 is CASSLSGGTETLYF. The DNA read from the CDR3 is TGTGCCAGCTCTCTATCTGGGGGGACAGAAACGCTGTAT. V is TRBV12-2 and J is TRBJ2-3; 8 positions agree with TRBD2. The read stops 1 residue short of the end of the CDR3; the missing end is completed from the germline J gene. The CDR3 runs 14 residues. CDR1 SGHLS and CDR2 HYDKME come from the germline V gene. V trimming: 1 base; J trimming: 4 bases; junction bases outside the gene matches: 3.

Comment on this clone: The gene symbols are mouse symbols. The sequenced fragment ends 1 residue before the CDR3 boundary, so the rest is inferred from the germline J gene. The rearrangement links TRBV26 to TRBJ2-1; D is possibly TRBD1 (5 bases). V lost 2 bases to trimming and J lost 1 base, with 6 bases between them. This CDR3 is built from 14 residues. Germline CDR1 KGHPV, CDR2 FQNQEV (reference sequence). Incomplete CDR3 DNA: TGTGCCAGCAGTCTGGGACAAAACTATGCTGAGCAGTTC. Translation: CASSLGQNYAEQF. The complete CDR3 protein is CASSLGQNYAEQFF.

This clone was observed a handful of times. Germline and genes: mouse. The read halts 1 residue ahead of the CDR3 end, with the missing end drawn from the germline J gene. The gene calls are TRBV31 and TRBJ2-5, with 9 bases lining up with TRBD1. This CDR3 contains 15 residues. Germline assignment: CDR1 GKSSPN and CDR2 SITVG. With 0 bases clipped from V and 2 bases from J, the junction kept 3 bases outside the gene matches. CDR3 sequence: CAWSLGQGTQDTQYF. Partial CDR3 DNA: TGTGCCTGGAGTCTCGGACAGGGGACCCAAGACACCCAGTAC. The full variable domain, rest sourced from reference TRBV31 and TRBJ2-5, is AQTIHQWPVAEIKAVGSPLSLGCTIKGKSSPNLYWYWQATGGTLQQLFYSITVGQVESVVQLNLSASRPKDDQFILSTEKLLLSHSGFYLCAWSLGQGTQDTQYFGPGTRLLVL.

This clone was seen a few times. The genes are named according to mouse. The missing CDR3 end, 1 residue past where the read stops, is filled in from the germline J gene. This rearrangement joins TRBV26 to TRBJ1-6; D uncertain. TRBJ1-6 is identified as an open reading frame with a role that is uncertain. Per germline, CDR1 KGHPV and CDR2 FQNQEV (reference sequence). The V gene lost 2 bases and the J gene lost 6 bases, with 5 bases spanning the gap. This CDR3 is built from 13 residues. CDR3 amino acids: CASSLGVNSPLYF. Incomplete CDR3 DNA: TGTGCCAGCAGTCTGGGGGTTAATTCGCCCCTCTAC.

Notes on this clone: Mouse names are used for the genes. Here the CDR3 reads CASSIPGTIYEQYF. The CDR3 bases that were read are TGTGCCAGCAGTATACCCGGGACAATTTATGAACAGTAC. The V and J genes are TRBV19 and TRBJ2-7, with D possibly being TRBD1 (6 bases). The read terminates 1 residue before the CDR3 end, so the remaining end is supplied by the germline J gene. The V gene's germline CDR1 is FNHDT and CDR2 SITEND (reference sequence). The CDR3 extends over 14 amino acids. V lost 1 base, J lost 4 bases, and 12 bases lay in between.